This T cell receptor beta chain was captured by sequencing in a study of blood T cell repertoires in COVID-19. Study information: PBMCs, B-cell-depleted T cells, or T cells provided the cDNA or gDNA that made up the material.

Original data processing: Nucleated cell counts were estimated from reference gene primer amplification. Here immunoSEQ multiplex PCR was the method, and the copy in TCRdb shows in-frame clones only, minus some. V, J and clone size are taken as reported in that table, and D and trimming were inferred from the DNA itself. Seen here are fewer than 100,000 clones, approximately 90% observed once, and the top ten hold less than 0.8%. V lost 3 bases and J lost 0, with 12 bases in between. The CDR3 sequence is 15 residues long. The germline gives CDR1 SQVTM, CDR2 ANQGSEA. This chain joins TRBV29-1 and TRBJ2-1, with D perhaps TRBD1 (5 bases). This sequence originates from a woman older than 75 with acute or convalescent COVID-19. Sequenced input: peripheral blood. In nucleotides, the CDR3 is TGCAGCGTTGAGGGGCGGATGAGCTCCTACAATGAGCAGTTCTTC. Amino acids: CSVEGRMSSYNEQFF.